A single T cell receptor (beta chain) is shown here with its context. This sample is part of a study of T cell responses to AZD1222 COVID-19 vaccine. CDR1 is SEHNR, CDR2 FQNEAQ, per germline (reference sequence). V lost 4 bases and J lost 1, with 10 bases in between. The CDR3 sequence is 15 residues long. TCRdb's copy holds only in-frame clones and misses some; the assay was immunoSEQ multiplex PCR. The sample has 90,000 to 150,000 clones; 88% are singletons. The chain couples TRBV7-9 to TRBJ2-2; perhaps TRBD2 as D (6 bases). This clonotype originated in an adult in good health. The material sequenced was peripheral blood, taken on day 0 of AZD1222 vaccination. The DNA of the CDR3 is TGTGCCAGCAGCTCGGGCGGGGTGAACACCGGGGAGCTGTTTTTT. Protein sequence: CASSSGGVNTGELFF.